This T cell receptor beta chain was profiled in a study of blood T cell repertoires in COVID-19. On the study more broadly: Sources were T cells, B-cell-depleted T cells, or PBMCs; the material itself was cDNA or gDNA.

Per the germline V gene, CDR1 is SGHRS and CDR2 is YFSETQ. CDR3 length: 15 amino acids. V lost 9 bases, J lost 0 bases, and 7 bases stayed unmatched. Libraries were prepared by immunoSEQ multiplex PCR; TCRdb keeps only in-frame clonotypes and omits some of them. The top ten hold 1.6% of the sample, which has 180,000 or so clones, around 90% seen once. This receptor was obtained from a woman aged 50 to 60 with acute or convalescent COVID-19. What was sequenced was peripheral blood. The chain employs TRBV5-1 and TRBJ2-3; TRBD1 aligns across 10 bases. CDR3 loop: CATGTGAASTDTQYF. The DNA of the CDR3 is TGCGCCACCGGGACAGGGGCCGCAAGCACAGATACGCAGTATTTT.